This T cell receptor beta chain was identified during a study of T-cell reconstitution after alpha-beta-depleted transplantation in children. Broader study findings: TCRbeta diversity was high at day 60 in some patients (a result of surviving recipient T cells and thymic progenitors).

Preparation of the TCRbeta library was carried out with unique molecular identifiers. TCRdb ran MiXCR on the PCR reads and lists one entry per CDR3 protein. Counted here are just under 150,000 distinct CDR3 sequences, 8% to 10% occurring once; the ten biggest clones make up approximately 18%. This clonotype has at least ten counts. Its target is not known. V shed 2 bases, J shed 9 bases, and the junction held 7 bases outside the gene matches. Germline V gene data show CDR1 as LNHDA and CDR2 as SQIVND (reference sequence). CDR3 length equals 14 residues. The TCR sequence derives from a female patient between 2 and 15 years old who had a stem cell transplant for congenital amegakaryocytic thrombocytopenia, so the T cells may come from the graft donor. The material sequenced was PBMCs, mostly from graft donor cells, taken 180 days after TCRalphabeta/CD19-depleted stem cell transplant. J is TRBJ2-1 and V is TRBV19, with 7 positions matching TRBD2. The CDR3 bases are TGTGCCAGTAGTATATCTGGACTAGTTCGTGAGCAGTTCTTC. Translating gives CASSISGLVREQFF.